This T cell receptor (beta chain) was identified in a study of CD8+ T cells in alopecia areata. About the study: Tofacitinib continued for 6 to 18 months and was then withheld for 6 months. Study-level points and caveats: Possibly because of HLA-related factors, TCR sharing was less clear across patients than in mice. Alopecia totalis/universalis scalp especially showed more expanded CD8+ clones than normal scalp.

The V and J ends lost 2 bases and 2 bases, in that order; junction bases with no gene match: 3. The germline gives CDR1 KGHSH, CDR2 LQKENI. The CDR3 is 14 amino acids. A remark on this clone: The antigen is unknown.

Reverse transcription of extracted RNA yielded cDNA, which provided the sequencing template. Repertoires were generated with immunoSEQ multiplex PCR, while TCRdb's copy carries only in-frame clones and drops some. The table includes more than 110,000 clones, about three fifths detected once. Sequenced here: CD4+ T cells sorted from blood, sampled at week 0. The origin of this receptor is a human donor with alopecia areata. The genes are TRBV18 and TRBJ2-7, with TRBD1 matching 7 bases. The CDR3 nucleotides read TGTGCCAGCTCACCAGGGACAGTCACCTACGAGCAGTACTTC. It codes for CASSPGTVTYEQYF.